This T cell receptor (beta chain) derives from a study of identical twins. Germline-derived CDR1 and CDR2 are DFQATT and SNEGSKA (reference sequence). The CDR3 runs 16 residues. Unmatched junction bases numbered 12, after V lost 0 bases and J lost 4 bases. Each CDR3 protein is one row after TCRdb ran MiXCR on the 5' RACE reads. Among 450,000 or so distinct CDR3 sequences listed, under 20% were seen once. This TCR was recovered from a man aged 50 or older in good health. The chain combines TRBV20-1 with TRBJ2-7; 7 bases line up with TRBD2. The material sequenced was naive T cells sorted from blood. Here the CDR3 DNA reads TGCAGTGCTAGAGAGGCGGGGGTACCCGGTTATTACGAGCAGTACTTC. Its protein product is CSAREAGVPGYYEQYF.